This entry describes one T cell receptor (beta chain). This record belongs to a study of T cell responses to AZD1222 COVID-19 vaccine. The CDR3 sequence is 13 residues long. The germline V gene encodes CDR1 MDHEN and CDR2 SYDVKM. Trimming took 8 bases from V and 8 from J; bases not matched to a gene: 9. TCRdb's copy holds only in-frame clones and misses some; the assay was immunoSEQ multiplex PCR. The sample consists of roughly 150,000 clones, more than 70% of them appearing once. The material was peripheral blood, obtained 28 days after the second AZD1222 dose. This clonotype originated in an adult who received the AZD1222 COVID-19 vaccine. The J gene is TRBJ1-2, the V gene TRBV28, with TRBD1 matching over 9 bases. CDR3 coding DNA: TGTGCCAGCTACCGGGACAGGGTCAAAGGCTACACCTTC. Amino acids: CASYRDRVKGYTF.